The 18 T cell receptor beta chains reported below all come from one sample, sequenced in a study of early T cells in non-severe SARS-CoV-2 infection. TCRdb processed the 5' RACE reads anew with MiXCR; each CDR3 protein has one entry. Among about 23,000 distinct CDR3 sequences listed, 4.5% were seen once. Source material: whole blood. The source of these receptors is an adult who was a healthcare worker with PCR-confirmed SARS-CoV-2 infection or an uninfected control (not recorded which).

This clonotype is medium-sized in the sample. The chain combines TRBV11-2 with TRBJ1-5; D perhaps matches TRBD1 (6 bases). Germline lookup yields CDR1 SGHAT and CDR2 FQNNGV. Trimming removed 4 bases from V and 7 bases from J, with 14 bases in between. The CDR3 is 14 amino acids. CDR3 sequence reads: CASSSTNREQPQHF. CDR3 bases: TGTGCCAGCAGCTCAACGAACAGGGAACAGCCCCAGCATTTT.

By share, this clonotype ranks as medium-sized. The J gene is TRBJ2-1, the V gene TRBV4-2; 10 positions match TRBD1. CDR3 size: 16 residues. V trimming: 3 bases; J trimming: 6 bases; junction bases outside the gene matches: 8. The germline CDR1 and CDR2 sequences are LGHNA and YNFKEQ. Written as DNA, the CDR3 is TGTGCCAGCAGCCACGCGACAGGGGGCGCAGTCAATGAGCAGTTCTTC. Residues: CASSHATGGAVNEQFF.

This clonotype was found many times. The V and J genes are TRBV4-3 and TRBJ2-4; 7 nucleotides match TRBD1. The CDR3 is made up of 16 amino acids. From germline, CDR1 is LGHNA and CDR2 YSLEER. V was pared by 0 bases and J by 3 bases, with 5 bases of the junction left unmatched. DNA of the CDR3: TGCGCCAGCAGCCAAGATCTGTGGGACAGCAAAAACATTCAGTACTTC. Its protein is CASSQDLWDSKNIQYF.

This clonotype appeared many times. V is TRBV2 and J is TRBJ2-7; D gene unclear. The CDR3 loop spans 16 amino acids. Germline-derived CDR1 and CDR2 are SNHLY and FYNNEI. V was shortened by 6 bases and J by 4 bases, with 22 bases between the two germline ends. The CDR3 nucleotides are TGTGCCAGCAGCCCGGCTCCCAGCCGGAAAGGGTACGAGCAGTACTTC. This translates into CASSPAPSRKGYEQYF.

About this clonotype itself: A read error may produce the germline difference seen at one junction end. The V call is TRBV9, the J call TRBJ2-3, with D perhaps TRBD1 (6 bases). The germline gives CDR1 SGDLS, CDR2 YYNGEE. The CDR3 totals 14 residues. The CDR3 nucleotides read TGTGCCAGCAGCGATCAGGGGATCACAGATACGCAGAATTTT. It codes for CASSDQGITDTQNF.

This clonotype has ten or more counts. This chain connects TRBV5-4 to TRBJ2-7; D is possibly TRBD2 (6 bases). Trimming took off 4 bases at V and 2 bases at J, with 19 bases between the two ends. This CDR3 contains 16 residues. Germline-derived CDR1 and CDR2 are SGHNT and YYREEE (reference sequence). CDR3 nucleotide sequence: TGTGCCAGCAGCGATAGACTAATGGCGGGGACCTACGAGCAGTACTTC. Amino acid sequence: CASSDRLMAGTYEQYF.

This clonotype occurred many times. The genes are TRBV6-5 and TRBJ2-1, with a possible D match to TRBD1 (6 bases). The length of the CDR3 is 13 residues. Trimming pared 8 bases from V and 5 bases from J, leaving 13 bases between. Germline V gene data show CDR1 as MNHEY and CDR2 as SVGAGI. The CDR3 here is CASGDRNNNEQFF. The CDR3 DNA reads TGTGCCAGCGGAGACAGGAATAACAATGAGCAGTTCTTC.

This clonotype has ten or more counts. The V and J genes are TRBV7-9 and TRBJ2-1; D is possibly TRBD1 (6 bases). The CDR3 extends over 15 amino acids. Germline CDR1 is SEHNR and CDR2 is FQNEAQ (reference sequence). Trimming removed 4 bases at V and 9 bases at J, with 19 bases between. The CDR3 DNA follows: TGTGCCAGCAGCTCAGAGAGGGGGATAACTGGTGAGCAGTTCTTC. Residues: CASSSERGITGEQFF.

This clonotype was recorded at least ten times. The V and J genes are TRBV7-6 and TRBJ2-5; D perhaps matches TRBD1 (5 bases). CDR3 length: 15 residues. Deletions cut 1 base from V and 1 base from J, with 10 bases between. Germline values: CDR1 SGHVS, CDR2 FNYEAQ. DNA for the CDR3: TGTGCCAGCAGCTTAGGGCTGGACACCCAAGAGACCCAGTACTTC. Amino acid sequence: CASSLGLDTQETQYF.

Ten or more counts support this clonotype. The chain recombines TRBV12-3 or TRBV12-4 with TRBJ2-1; 9 bases are shared with TRBD1. J was trimmed by 7 bases and V by 6 bases; bases with no gene match: 10. The length of the CDR3 is 15 residues. CDR3 in DNA: TGTGCCAGCAGCTACTGGACAGGGGTGGGAAATGAGCAGTTCTTC. This encodes CASSYWTGVGNEQFF.

This clonotype occurred many times. The rearrangement links TRBV7-9 to TRBJ1-1; 9 nucleotides align to TRBD1. Germline trimming cut 2 bases from V and 5 bases from J; bases unmatched to any gene: 6. From germline, CDR1 is SEHNR and CDR2 FQNEAQ (reference sequence). This CDR3 spans 15 amino acids. The CDR3 region is CASSLIQGASTEAFF. DNA for the CDR3: TGTGCCAGCAGCTTAATACAGGGGGCGAGTACTGAAGCTTTCTTT.

This clonotype was counted many times. The chain uses TRBV6-6 and TRBJ1-1; D remains ambiguous. Trimming pared 4 bases from V and 6 bases from J, leaving 12 bases between. Germline V gene data show CDR1 as MNHNY and CDR2 as SVGAGI (reference sequence). CDR3 size: 13 residues. This CDR3 is CASSSGRRAEAFF. In nucleotides, the CDR3 is TGTGCCAGCAGTTCCGGGAGACGCGCTGAAGCTTTCTTT.

In this sample, this clonotype turned up many times. The CDR3 coding sequence is TGTGCCAGCAGTTGGATTAATCAGGGGTTGAACACTGAAGCTTTCTTT. Amino acid sequence: CASSWINQGLNTEAFF. The chain has TRBV6-2 or TRBV6-3 and TRBJ1-1; maybe TRBD1 (6 bases). V was trimmed by 4 bases and J by 0 bases, leaving 15 bases between them. The CDR3 is 16 amino acids. From germline, CDR1 is MNHEY and CDR2 SVGEGT.

This clonotype was observed a few times. The chain couples TRBV6-6 to TRBJ2-7, with D perhaps matching TRBD1 (7 bases). The CDR3 is 14 residues long. Looked up from germline, CDR1 is MNHNY and CDR2 is SVGAGI (reference sequence). V dropped 2 bases and J dropped 2 bases, with 10 bases sitting between them. The CDR3 loop is CASSYAGQPYEQYF. CDR3 DNA: TGTGCCAGCAGTTACGCGGGACAGCCCTACGAGCAGTACTTC.

This clonotype was observed many times. The chain uses TRBV7-2 and TRBJ2-1, with a weak D call TRBD2 (6 bases). Germline lookup yields CDR1 SGHTA and CDR2 FQGNSA. Trimming stripped 4 bases from V and 6 bases from J, with 7 bases between. The CDR3 consists of 12 residues. This chain's CDR3 is CASSSGVNEQFF. CDR3 sequence (DNA): TGTGCCAGCAGCTCGGGGGTCAATGAGCAGTTCTTC.

This clonotype was seen at least ten times. This chain links TRBV6-5 with TRBJ1-1; the D gene is possibly TRBD1 (6 bases). Germline V CDR1 and CDR2: MNHEY, SVGAGI. Between the trimmed V and J ends, which lost 6 bases and 7 bases, there was a span of 9 bases. The CDR3 sequence is 11 residues long. CDR3 nucleotide sequence: TGTGCCAGCAGCGGACAGAGTGAAGCTTTCTTT. Translation gives CASSGQSEAFF.

This clonotype was seen ten or more times. V gene TRBV7-2 combines with J gene TRBJ2-7; TRBD1 matches 8 bases. The CDR3 is 13 residues long. V shed 7 bases and J 4 bases; nucleotides not matched to a gene: 6. Per germline, CDR1 SGHTA and CDR2 FQGNSA. The CDR3 here is CASKRTGRYEQYF. The CDR3 nucleotides read TGTGCCAGCAAGAGGACAGGGCGGTACGAGCAGTACTTC.

This clonotype was counted ten times or more. V usage is TRBV7-2 and J usage is TRBJ2-1, with 14 bases matching TRBD2. The CDR3 sequence is 16 residues long. Germline values: CDR1 SGHTA, CDR2 FQGNSA. The V gene end was trimmed by 3 bases and the J gene end by 9 bases; junction bases not matched to a gene: 7. CDR3 region: CASSFVTSGGAGEQFF. DNA of the CDR3: TGTGCCAGCAGCTTCGTGACTAGCGGGGGGGCCGGTGAGCAGTTCTTC.